These 20 T cell receptor beta chains were sequenced from one sample in a study of blood T cells in healthy people across ages. A second PCR, run for 7 to 11 cycles, used a sample-barcoded 5' primer plus a J-beta primer mix. TCRdb reanalysed the 5' RACE reads using MiXCR and keeps one entry per CDR3 protein. The sample includes about a million distinct CDR3 sequences, around 54% of them seen just once. The sequencing sample was made of blood. Source of these receptors: a woman aged 55-69 years in good health.

The gene calls are TRBV28 and TRBJ1-4; 10 bases are shared with TRBD1. The CDR3 contains 19 residues. J gave up 3 bases and V 4 bases, and 14 bases lay outside the gene matches. Germline V lookup: CDR1 MDHEN, CDR2 SYDVKM. CDR3 coding DNA: TGTGCCAGCAGTTCACCGGGACAGGGGAGAGAGATGTCTAATGAAAAACTGTTTTTT. Translating it yields CASSSPGQGREMSNEKLFF.

This chain uses TRBV6-5 with TRBJ2-7; D uncertain. There are 14 residues in the CDR3. The V end lost 1 base, the J end lost 4 bases, and 11 bases lay between the germline ends. Per germline, CDR1 MNHEY and CDR2 SVGAGI. CDR3 bases: TGTGCCAGCAGTTACTACGGCAGGATGTACGAGCAGTACTTC. Its protein product is CASSYYGRMYEQYF.

V usage is TRBV4-1 and J usage is TRBJ1-1, with D unclear. Trimming cost V 1 base and J 5 bases, with 11 bases left between them. The CDR3 loop spans 14 amino acids. The germline CDR1 and CDR2 sequences are MGHRA and YSYEKL. CDR3 sequence reads: CASSQGWGRTEAFF. CDR3 coding DNA: TGCGCCAGCAGCCAAGGGTGGGGTCGGACTGAAGCTTTCTTT.

This clonotype has more than one count but fewer than ten. As DNA, the CDR3 is TGTGCCAACATCTCAGGGGGTCAAGTTTGTAGCAATCAGCCCCAGCATTTT. This translates into CANISGGQVCSNQPQHF. The chain is built from TRBV7-9 and TRBJ1-5; 7 bases align to TRBD1. The CDR3 is 17 residues long. V lost 10 bases and J lost 0; bases outside the gene matches: 15. Germline CDR1 SEHNR, CDR2 FQNEAQ (reference sequence).

This clonotype was seen only once. The chain joins TRBV4-1 to TRBJ1-4; no definite D call. Trimming shortened V by 3 bases and J by 6 bases, and 11 bases separated the two germline ends. Germline V gene sequence: CDR1 MGHRA, CDR2 YSYEKL. CDR3 length: 14 residues. CDR3 sequence reads: CASSHGGDHEKLFF. For the CDR3, the DNA is TGCGCCAGCAGCCACGGCGGAGATCATGAAAAACTGTTTTTT.

This clonotype was recorded a few times. This chain uses TRBV10-3 with TRBJ2-5, with TRBD2 matching over 12 bases. Germline assignment: CDR1 ENHRY and CDR2 SYGVKD. J gave up 5 bases and V 6 bases, and 16 bases lay outside the gene matches. The CDR3 length is 18 residues. CDR3 in DNA: TGTGCCATCAGACCCCAACACAGACTAGCGGGAGTAGGGGAGACCCAGTACTTC. Translating it yields CAIRPQHRLAGVGETQYF.

The table lists this clonotype with a count of one. Compared with germline, one end of the junction differs, possibly owing to a read error. CDR3: CASSLDGTPQEIQYF. In nucleotides, the CDR3 is TGCGCCAGCAGCTTGGACGGGACACCGCAAGAGATCCAGTACTTC. The chain has TRBV5-1 and TRBJ2-5; possible D gene TRBD1, 6 bases. The CDR3 consists of 15 residues. Looked up from germline, CDR1 is SGHRS and CDR2 is YFSETQ.

This chain uses TRBV20-1 with TRBJ2-1; 9 positions match TRBD2. The CDR3 extends over 14 amino acids. Trimming at V came to 4 bases and at J to 8 bases, leaving 9 bases not matched to a gene. Germline CDR1 reads DFQATT; CDR2 reads SNEGSKA (reference sequence). CDR3 residues: CSATRSGRGDEQFF. CDR3 DNA: TGCAGTGCTACCCGTAGCGGGAGAGGCGATGAGCAGTTCTTC.

The chain recombines TRBV28 with TRBJ2-6; tentatively, D is TRBD2 (5 bases). V lost 6 bases and J 0 bases, leaving 21 bases between the germline ends. CDR1 and CDR2 from the germline V gene are MDHEN and SYDVKM. The CDR3 totals 19 residues. The DNA of the CDR3 is TGTGCCAGCAGAGGCCCTACGGACTGGGTGAGCTCTGGGGCCAACGTCCTGACTTTC. Its translation: CASRGPTDWVSSGANVLTF.

This clonotype was found a few times. This chain connects TRBV5-1 to TRBJ2-2, with 9 bases lining up with TRBD2. With 1 base clipped from V and 8 bases from J, the junction kept 6 bases outside the gene matches. The CDR3 consists of 15 residues. Germline V gene lookup returns CDR1 SGHRS and CDR2 YFSETQ. For the CDR3, the DNA is TGCGCCAGCAGCTTGATGGGACTAGCAGGAGGGGAGCTGTTTTTT. As protein: CASSLMGLAGGELFF.

The V gene is TRBV12-3 or TRBV12-4, the J gene TRBJ1-2, with D unresolved. CDR3 length: 10 residues. V lost 8 bases and J 5 bases, leaving 6 bases between the germline ends. In nucleotides, the CDR3 is TGTGCCAGCGCGGGTTATGGCTACACCTTC. It translates to CASAGYGYTF.

In this sample, this clonotype turned up many times. In DNA, the CDR3 is TGTGCCAGCAGCTTAAACCGGAACTATGGCTACACCTTC. Translating it yields CASSLNRNYGYTF. The rearrangement joins TRBV28 to TRBJ1-2; D not certain. V dropped 6 bases and J dropped 2 bases, with 10 bases sitting between them. The CDR3 spans 13 residues. From germline, CDR1 is MDHEN and CDR2 SYDVKM.

This chain connects TRBV5-5 to TRBJ2-2, with 7 bases aligning to TRBD1. Germline CDR1 and CDR2: SGHKS and YYEKEE (reference sequence). The CDR3 has 16 amino acids. J lost 5 bases, V lost 4 bases, and 11 bases had no gene match. The CDR3 nucleotides are TGTGCCAGCAGCCGCCGACAGGGCCGGGGAACCGGGGAGCTGTTTTTT. Its protein is CASSRRQGRGTGELFF.

The genes are TRBV12-3 or TRBV12-4 and TRBJ2-4; weak D call: TRBD2 (5 bases). The CDR3 runs to 15 residues. Trimming stripped 5 bases from V and 8 bases from J, with 19 bases between. CDR3 nucleotide sequence: TGTGCCAGCAGTCTCCCCGGAGGTGGGATCTACATTCAGTACTTC. Translating it yields CASSLPGGGIYIQYF.

This chain links TRBV28 with TRBJ2-7; D not certain. The CDR3 consists of 13 residues. The ends were cut back, 5 bases at V and 1 base at J, with 9 bases in the middle. CDR1 and CDR2 (germline): MDHEN, SYDVKM. DNA of the CDR3: TGTGCCAGCAGTCGGATACAATCCTACGAGCAGTACTTC. This encodes CASSRIQSYEQYF.

J is TRBJ1-2 and V is TRBV27; 7 bases line up with TRBD1. V dropped 5 bases and J dropped 1; count of bases not matched to a gene: 7. CDR3 length: 15 amino acids. From germline, CDR1 is MNHEY and CDR2 SMNVEV (reference sequence). The CDR3 here is CASSIRQGGNYGYTF. CDR3 nucleotide sequence: TGTGCCAGCAGTATTCGACAGGGAGGTAACTATGGCTACACCTTC.

The chain has TRBV28 and TRBJ1-2; the D gene is possibly TRBD1 (6 bases). Germline-derived CDR1 and CDR2 are MDHEN and SYDVKM. CDR3 length: 14 amino acids. The V end was cut by 5 bases, the J end by 8 bases, with 18 bases between. The CDR3 sequence: CASSPGRGAGGYTF. In nucleotides, the CDR3 is TGTGCCAGCAGTCCCGGTCGGGGGGCTGGCGGCTACACCTTC.

The rearrangement links TRBV20-1 to TRBJ2-1; possible D gene TRBD2, 6 bases. V lost 3 bases to trimming and J lost 5 bases, with 11 bases between them. CDR1 is DFQATT and CDR2 is SNEGSKA in the germline V gene (reference sequence). The CDR3 sequence is 13 residues long. CDR3 coding DNA: TGCAGTGCTAGCCGACTAGTGGACAATGAGCAGTTCTTC. It codes for CSASRLVDNEQFF.

Notes on this clonotype: One end of the junction varies from germline; a read error may be responsible. The chain employs TRBV18 and TRBJ2-7, with TRBD2 identical over 8 bases. CDR1 and CDR2 from the germline V gene are KGHSH and LQKENI. The CDR3 consists of 16 residues. The chain's CDR3 is CTSSPRRSGSSHEQYF. The CDR3, as DNA: TGTACCAGCTCACCACGGAGGAGCGGGAGCTCCCACGAGCAGTACTTC.

This clonotype was counted a few times. The chain joins TRBV7-9 to TRBJ2-3; D tentatively fits TRBD1 or TRBD2 (6 bases each). The CDR3 sequence is 15 residues long. Germline CDR1 reads SEHNR; CDR2 reads FQNEAQ (reference sequence). Trimming removed 1 base at V and 6 bases at J, with 14 bases between. The CDR3 DNA is TGTGCCAGCAGCTTAGAGGGACTTCAGGGGGATACGCAGTATTTT. Its protein product is CASSLEGLQGDTQYF.